This T cell receptor (beta chain) was captured by sequencing in a study of T cell repertoires in cytomegalovirus infection. Turning to the study itself: The study used recently identified HLA-C-restricted and well-studied HLA-B-restricted CMV epitopes. Public TCR beta signatures provided an indication of both CMV infection and a matching HLA type. Study observations and caveats: Cumulated frequencies of public TCR beta families served to identify carriers of CMV plus the relevant HLA. Within the response measured ex vivo, HLA-C-restricted CMV-specific TCR beta clonotypes were dominant.

TCRdb used MiXCR to reprocess the reads, holding one entry per CDR3 protein. The sample has 700,000 to 900,000 distinct CDR3 sequences, about 27% seen once. The V gene lost 5 bases and the J gene lost 1 base, with 9 bases spanning the gap. The CDR3 sequence is 14 residues long. Germline values: CDR1 SEHNR, CDR2 FQNEAQ (reference sequence). This clonotype occurred many times. Its antigen is as yet unknown. The sequence derives from a human donor in good health (CMV status not recorded). Some clones in this sample may be carry-over from other donors' samples. The gene calls are TRBV7-9 and TRBJ2-1; no clear D. Sequences were derived from cultured CD8+ T cells from PBMCs, sampled from culture after CMV antigen stimulation. The CDR3 protein is CASSPDRSYNEQFF. CDR3 DNA: TGTGCCAGCAGCCCAGACCGATCCTACAATGAGCAGTTCTTC.